This T cell receptor (beta chain) was recorded in a study of radiotherapy plus CTLA-4 blockade in lung cancer. Study summary: For roughly 19% of patients, objective responses occurred, and around 31% had disease control.

Libraries were prepared by immunoSEQ multiplex PCR; TCRdb keeps only in-frame clonotypes and omits some of them. The sample shows roughly 48,000 clones, 76% of them seen only once. The TCR sequence derives from a human donor with non-small cell lung cancer who had stable disease on radiotherapy plus ipilimumab. The sequencing used peripheral blood, collected from a patient treated with radiotherapy plus ipilimumab.

CDR3 loop: CASSSNTGTSGELFF. CDR3 sequence (DNA): TGTGCCAGCAGCTCAAATACAGGGACATCCGGGGAGCTGTTTTTT. The gene calls are TRBV5-6 and TRBJ2-2; possible D gene TRBD1, 6 bases. V was shortened by 3 bases and J by 6 bases, with 15 bases between the two germline ends. CDR3 length: 15 residues. CDR1 and CDR2 (germline): SGHDT, YYEEEE.